The 32 T cell receptor beta chains given below trace back to one sample, sequenced in a study of T cell repertoires in cytomegalovirus infection. TCRdb itself ran the reads through MiXCR, one entry per CDR3 protein. Here the sample spans roughly 500,000 distinct CDR3 sequences, around 10% being singletons. The sample consisted of PBMCs. The receptors were sampled from a human donor in good health (CMV status not recorded). Some clones in this sample may be carry-over from other donors' samples.

In this sample, this clonotype turned up many times. The rearrangement links TRBV29-1 to TRBJ2-1, with 7 nucleotides matching TRBD2. This CDR3 has 16 amino acids. With V trimmed by 7 bases and J by 3 bases, 15 bases remained unmatched. Germline V CDR1 and CDR2: SQVTM, ANQGSEA. The CDR3 sequence: CSAEGLRERLYNEQFF. For the CDR3, the DNA is TGCAGCGCCGAAGGTTTGCGGGAGAGACTCTACAATGAGCAGTTCTTC.

This clonotype came up a few times. The V and J genes are TRBV9 and TRBJ2-1, with 8 bases matching TRBD2. The CDR3 sequence is 16 residues long. With V trimmed by 4 bases and J by 1 base, 7 bases remained unmatched. Looked up from germline, CDR1 is SGDLS and CDR2 is YYNGEE. CDR3 nucleotides: TGTGCCAGCAGCCTTTTATCGGGGGGGTCCTACAATGAGCAGTTCTTC. It is translated as CASSLLSGGSYNEQFF.

There are many counts of this clonotype. V usage is TRBV7-2 and J usage is TRBJ2-2; D not certain. Germline CDR1 is SGHTA and CDR2 is FQGNSA. The V end lost 5 bases, the J end lost 5 bases, and 21 bases lay between the germline ends. This CDR3 has 17 amino acids. The CDR3 spells CASSITFGRLGTGELFF. DNA of the CDR3: TGTGCCAGCAGCATTACCTTCGGGCGTCTGGGGACCGGGGAGCTGTTTTTT.

This clonotype has only a few counts. The V gene is TRBV10-3, the J gene TRBJ2-6; D is undetermined. Trimming left V 2 bases short and J 4 bases short, with 12 bases between. The CDR3 spans 16 residues. The germline gives CDR1 ENHRY, CDR2 SYGVKD. For the CDR3, the DNA is TGTGCCATCAGTGAGGGCCTTAAGCTCGGGGCCAACGTCCTGACTTTC. This sequence encodes CAISEGLKLGANVLTF.

This clonotype was seen a few times. It is unclear where the CDR3 begins or ends on the DNA, so no DNA is shown, and the CDR3 is as TCRdb lists it. The CDR3 loop is CISVPEAPEWMGQRIYEQYF. This chain joins TRBV7-5 and TRBJ2-7; the tabulated D call, TRBD2, remains unverified against the DNA. TRBV7-5 is a pseudogene. The CDR3 comprises 20 residues, both ends counted.

This chain uses TRBV7-2 with TRBJ2-3; a possible D gene is TRBD2 (6 bases). The CDR3 length is 15 residues. Trimming stripped 6 bases from V and 0 bases from J, with 13 bases between. Germline V CDR1 and CDR2: SGHTA, FQGNSA. This CDR3 is CASSKLAPSTDTQYF. The CDR3 region has the DNA TGTGCCAGCAGTAAACTAGCCCCCAGCACAGATACGCAGTATTTT.

The chain combines TRBV28 with TRBJ2-1, with TRBD2 matching over 14 bases. The J segment lost 2 bases and the V segment lost 2 bases, leaving 5 bases of the junction unmatched. CDR3 length equals 18 residues. Looked up from germline, CDR1 is MDHEN and CDR2 is SYDVKM. DNA of the CDR3: TGTGCCAGCAGTTTACGACTAGCGGGGGGGCCCCCCTACAATGAGCAGTTCTTC. It yields the protein CASSLRLAGGPPYNEQFF.

This clonotype came up a few times. The chain has TRBV19 and TRBJ1-5, with D unclear. This CDR3 contains 15 residues. Germline CDR1 LNHDA, CDR2 SQIVND (reference sequence). V lost 5 bases, J lost 4 bases, and 15 bases lay in between. Here the CDR3 reads CASSAEGGRNQPQHF. As DNA, the CDR3 is TGTGCCAGTAGTGCCGAAGGTGGGCGAAATCAGCCCCAGCATTTT.

The V call is TRBV12-3 or TRBV12-4, the J call TRBJ2-7; maybe TRBD2 (7 bases). Deletions cut 7 bases from V and 4 bases from J, with 17 bases between. The CDR3 runs to 14 residues. CDR3: CASTLGGARYEQYF. DNA of the CDR3: TGTGCCAGCACCCTGGGGGGGGCGCGTTACGAGCAGTACTTC.

The chain is built from TRBV14 and TRBJ2-1, with 9 bases matching TRBD2. The CDR3 has 16 residues. V lost 0 bases, J lost 5 bases, and 5 bases stayed unmatched. CDR1 SGHDN and CDR2 FVKESK come from the germline V gene. CDR3 region: CASSQDRSGGHNEQFF. As DNA, the CDR3 is TGTGCCAGCAGCCAAGATAGGAGCGGGGGGCACAATGAGCAGTTCTTC.

Details on this clonotype: This may arise from a read error, as a much more abundant clone is one base away. The final CDR3 position lacks the conserved phenylalanine or tryptophan, pointing to a likely read error. The CDR3 loop reads CSAPTQGDTIYL. For the CDR3, the DNA is TGCAGTGCCCCGACCCAGGGCGACACCATATATCTT. J is TRBJ1-3 and V is TRBV20-1, with D maybe TRBD1 (5 bases). CDR1 and CDR2 (germline): DFQATT, SNEGSKA (reference sequence). V lost 6 bases, J lost 8 bases, and 14 bases lay in between. The CDR3 runs 12 residues.

This clonotype was seen repeatedly, ten times or more. This chain links TRBV5-4 with TRBJ1-1, with 7 bases matching TRBD1. The J segment lost 3 bases and the V segment lost 4 bases, leaving 6 bases of the junction unmatched. The CDR3 has 14 residues. Germline assignment: CDR1 SGHNT and CDR2 YYREEE (reference sequence). CDR3 sequence: CASSPGGSDTEAFF. The CDR3 DNA reads as TGTGCCAGCAGCCCAGGGGGGTCGGACACTGAAGCTTTCTTT.

This clonotype was observed at least ten times. The chain recombines TRBV15 with TRBJ2-1, with 8 positions matching TRBD2. CDR3 length equals 16 residues. Germline CDR1 and CDR2: LNHNV and YYDKDF (reference sequence). Germline trimming cut 0 bases from V and 3 bases from J; bases unmatched to any gene: 4. For the CDR3, the DNA is TGTGCCACCAGCAGAGAAGGGCTAGCGGGCTACAATGAGCAGTTCTTC. This encodes CATSREGLAGYNEQFF. Full variable domain (remainder filled in from reference TRBV15 and TRBJ2-1): DAMVIQNPRYQVTQFGKPVTLSCSQTLNHNVMYWYQQKSSQAPKLLFHYYDKDFNNEADTPDNFQSRRPNTSFCFLDIRSPGLGDTAMYLCATSREGLAGYNEQFFGPGTRLTVL.

In this sample, this clonotype turned up many times. This chain uses TRBV12-3 or TRBV12-4 with TRBJ2-4, with D unresolved. This CDR3 spans 17 amino acids. Trimming left V 7 bases short and J 1 base short, with 20 bases between. CDR3 region: CASTTHRVDSAKNIQYF. The CDR3, as DNA: TGTGCCAGCACCACCCATCGGGTCGATTCGGCCAAAAACATTCAGTACTTC.

This clonotype was seen more than once but under ten times. The chain uses TRBV5-8 and TRBJ1-1; D uncertain. The CDR3 contains 13 residues. Germline V gene lookup returns CDR1 SGHTS and CDR2 YDEGEE. The V end was cut by 4 bases, the J end by 7 bases, with 14 bases between. This CDR3 is CASSIGPVYEAFF. CDR3 DNA sequence: TGTGCCAGCAGCATTGGGCCCGTCTATGAAGCTTTCTTT.

This clonotype has a count of ten or more. The chain carries TRBV2 and TRBJ2-1; D may be TRBD1 or TRBD2 (5 bases each). CDR1 and CDR2 (germline): SNHLY, FYNNEI. CDR3 length: 19 amino acids. Trimming left V 3 bases short and J 4 bases short, with 25 bases between. CDR3 coding DNA: TGTGCCAGCAGTGAGGGTAGAGGGGAGCTTGGCGGGTTATACAATGAGCAGTTCTTC. Its protein product is CASSEGRGELGGLYNEQFF.

The chain recombines TRBV29-1 with TRBJ2-3; 7 bases fit TRBD1. Germline lookup yields CDR1 SQVTM and CDR2 ANQGSEA. The CDR3 runs 14 residues. With V trimmed by 8 bases and J by 0 bases, 8 bases remained unmatched. CDR3 region: CSITGAPSTDTQYF. For the CDR3, the DNA is TGCAGCATCACAGGGGCGCCTAGCACAGATACGCAGTATTTT.

In this sample, this clonotype turned up many times. The chain has TRBV7-2 and TRBJ1-1; D is unclear. The CDR3 is 14 amino acids. Germline assignment: CDR1 SGHTA and CDR2 FQGNSA. The ends were cut back, 1 base at V and 0 bases at J, with 6 bases in the middle. For the CDR3, the DNA is TGTGCCAGCAGCTTAGGGATGGTGAACACTGAAGCTTTCTTT. Protein sequence: CASSLGMVNTEAFF.

DNA for the CDR3: TGTGCCAGCAGCCAAGACCCGGGAAACACTGAAGCTTTCTTT. The encoded protein is CASSQDPGNTEAFF. This chain uses TRBV3-1 with TRBJ1-1; no firm D call. Trimming removed 0 bases at V and 2 bases at J, with 7 bases between. Germline CDR1 and CDR2: LGHDT and YNNKEL (reference sequence). This CDR3 comprises 14 residues.

This clonotype was seen at least ten times. One end of the junction does not line up with germline, which may come from a read error. The chain employs TRBV11-2 and TRBJ2-3, with D perhaps matching TRBD2 (5 bases). Per the germline V gene, CDR1 is SGHAT and CDR2 is FQNNGV. The CDR3 runs to 11 residues. The CDR3 DNA sequence: TGTGCCAGCAGCTTGGAGGTTACGAAGTATTTT. Translating gives CASSLEVTKYF.

The rearrangement links TRBV29-1 to TRBJ2-2, with 9 bases aligning to TRBD1. Trimming removed 6 bases from V and 3 bases from J; junction bases left unmatched: 2. CDR1 is SQVTM and CDR2 is ANQGSEA in the germline V gene. This CDR3 region has 13 residues. CDR3 in amino acids: CSVDRGDTGELFF. In DNA, the CDR3 is TGCAGCGTGGACAGGGGAGACACCGGGGAGCTGTTTTTT.

This clonotype was counted a few times. J is TRBJ1-5 and V is TRBV2; maybe TRBD1 (5 bases). Germline CDR1 is SNHLY and CDR2 is FYNNEI. V was cut by 1 base and J by 4 bases, with 8 bases left in between. This CDR3 comprises 14 residues. CDR3 nucleotide sequence: TGTGCCAGCAGTGAAGAATGGGGGAATCAGCCCCAGCATTTT. Translation gives CASSEEWGNQPQHF.

This clonotype was counted only a few times. The chain couples TRBV14 to TRBJ2-3; D unclear. V was cut by 5 bases and J by 1 base, with 10 bases left in between. There are 14 residues in the CDR3. The germline gives CDR1 SGHDN, CDR2 FVKESK. The CDR3 DNA follows: TGTGCCAGCAGCGGAGAGTGGGGCACAGATACGCAGTATTTT. Amino acid sequence: CASSGEWGTDTQYF. Complete variable domain (other parts from reference TRBV14 and TRBJ2-3): EAGVTQFPSHSVIEKGQTVTLRCDPISGHDNLYWYRRVMGKEIKFLLHFVKESKQDESGMPNNRFLAERTGGTYSTLKVQPAELEDSGVYFCASSGEWGTDTQYFGPGTRLTVL.

CDR3 region: CASSLVGRGNTIYF. DNA for the CDR3: TGCGCCAGCAGCTTGGTGGGGAGAGGAAACACCATATATTTT. The genes are TRBV5-1 and TRBJ1-3; no definite D call. The CDR3 runs 14 residues. The V gene lost 0 bases and the J gene lost 4 bases, with 8 bases spanning the gap. CDR1 and CDR2 from the germline V gene are SGHRS and YFSETQ.

This clonotype was seen a few times. V usage is TRBV7-9 and J usage is TRBJ1-6, with 9 bases aligning to TRBD1. This CDR3 is 15 amino acids long. Germline V gives CDR1 SEHNR, CDR2 FQNEAQ (reference sequence). V gave up 4 bases and J gave up 7 bases; unmatched junction bases: 5. CDR3 loop: CASSSGGQGNSPLHF. CDR3 bases: TGTGCCAGCAGCTCCGGTGGACAGGGGAATTCACCCCTCCACTTT.

This clonotype was counted ten times or more. This sequence joins TRBV11-2 and TRBJ2-4; D uncertain. Germline V gives CDR1 SGHAT, CDR2 FQNNGV. The CDR3 extends over 12 amino acids. V shed 5 bases and J shed 10 bases, with 12 bases lying between them. The CDR3 is CASSPTQRIQYF. CDR3 sequence (DNA): TGTGCCAGCAGCCCCACTCAGCGAATTCAGTACTTC.

This clonotype showed up just a few times. The chain uses TRBV20-1 and TRBJ2-1; 11 bases map to TRBD2. Germline CDR1 and CDR2: DFQATT and SNEGSKA (reference sequence). CDR3 length: 14 amino acids. Trimming took 6 bases from V and 7 from J; bases not matched to a gene: 8. The CDR3 DNA follows: TGCAGTGCCGCCTTAGCGGGAGGGAGAAATGAGCAGTTCTTC. Translated, it gives CSAALAGGRNEQFF.

In this sample, this clonotype turned up many times. V and J are TRBV11-2 and TRBJ1-5, with D uncertain. Trimming pared 3 bases from V and 11 bases from J, leaving 14 bases between. Germline V CDR1 and CDR2: SGHAT, FQNNGV. The CDR3 contains 13 residues. The CDR3 is CASSFHPGQAQHF. For the CDR3, the DNA is TGTGCCAGCAGCTTCCACCCGGGCCAGGCCCAGCATTTT.

This clonotype has at least ten counts. This rearrangement joins TRBV12-3 or TRBV12-4 to TRBJ2-3; no reliable D call. Trimming shortened V by 6 bases and J by 5 bases, and 9 bases separated the two germline ends. The CDR3 runs 12 residues. CDR3 DNA sequence: TGTGCCAGCAGAACGGGTATAGATACGCAGTATTTT. Its translation is CASRTGIDTQYF.

Comments on this clonotype: This could be a read error, since a much larger clone is one nucleotide away. The chain links TRBV27 to TRBJ2-7, with a possible D match to TRBD1 (7 bases). CDR1 and CDR2 (germline): MNHEY, SMNVEV (reference sequence). This CDR3 comprises 15 residues. CDR3 bases: TGTGCCAGCAGTGAAGGAGGGGGCAGGCGGTACGACCAGTACTTC. Protein product: CASSEGGGRRYDQYF.

This clonotype has ten or more counts. V and J are TRBV7-9 and TRBJ2-5; 10 bases fit TRBD2. The germline V gene has CDR1 SEHNR and CDR2 FQNEAQ (reference sequence). V trimming: 1 base; J trimming: 5 bases; junction bases outside the gene matches: 4. CDR3 length: 15 residues. CDR3 DNA sequence: TGTGCCAGCAGCTTAGGAGCGGGGGGGCCGGAGACCCAGTACTTC. This gives the protein CASSLGAGGPETQYF. The entire variable domain, with the rest obtained from reference TRBV7-9 and TRBJ2-5, is as follows: DTGVSQNPRHKITKRGQNVTFRCDPISEHNRLYWYRQTLGQGPEFLTYFQNEAQLEKSRLLSDRFSAERPKGSFSTLEIQRTEQGDSAMYLCASSLGAGGPETQYFGPGTRLLVL.

This clonotype has at least ten counts. The rearrangement uses TRBV20-1 and TRBJ2-3; D call uncertain. V lost 0 bases and J lost 4, with 14 bases in between. From germline, CDR1 is DFQATT and CDR2 SNEGSKA (reference sequence). The CDR3 has 15 residues. The CDR3 DNA reads as TGCAGTGCTAGAGATCTCGGGCTAGTCGCAGATACGCAGTATTTT. This encodes CSARDLGLVADTQYF.